One sample yielded the 9 T cell receptor beta chains listed below, sequenced in a study of T cell repertoires in cytomegalovirus infection. Via MiXCR, TCRdb re-called the reads, giving one row per CDR3 protein. The profile shows 350,000 to 550,000 distinct CDR3 sequences, roughly 31% of them singletons. What was sequenced was PBMCs. Receptors originate from a human donor in good health (CMV status not recorded). Some clones in this sample may be carry-over from other donors' samples.

Only a few counts were recorded for this clonotype. This chain connects TRBV7-9 to TRBJ2-3; D gene uncertain. Trimming removed 4 bases from V and 4 bases from J, with 6 bases in between. This CDR3 is 12 amino acids long. Germline CDR1 reads SEHNR; CDR2 reads FQNEAQ (reference sequence). The CDR3 protein is CASSSPADTQYF. CDR3 sequence (DNA): TGTGCCAGCAGCTCCCCAGCAGATACGCAGTATTTT.

The V gene is TRBV6-1, the J gene TRBJ2-5, with 10 bases aligning to TRBD1. The CDR3 contains 16 residues. V lost 2 bases to trimming and J lost 6 bases; unmatched junction nucleotides: 9. The germline CDR1 and CDR2 sequences are MNHNS and SASEGT. In DNA form, the CDR3 reads TGTGCCAGCAGTGAAATGACAGGGGGCGGAAAGAAGACCCAGTACTTC. The encoded protein is CASSEMTGGGKKTQYF.

The chain has TRBV5-4 and TRBJ2-5, with a possible D match to TRBD2 (6 bases). V was cut by 4 bases and J by 1 base, with 17 bases left in between. Per germline, CDR1 SGHNT and CDR2 YYREEE (reference sequence). This CDR3 is 16 amino acids long. CDR3 coding DNA: TGTGCCAGCAGCCCTCCCGGGACTTGGGCCCAAGAGACCCAGTACTTC. It encodes CASSPPGTWAQETQYF.

This clonotype has only a few counts. The rearrangement joins TRBV12-3 or TRBV12-4 to TRBJ1-2; 9 nucleotides match TRBD1. With 5 bases clipped from V and 4 bases from J, the junction kept 5 bases outside the gene matches. The CDR3 runs to 14 residues. CDR3 nucleotide sequence: TGTGCCAGCAGTGGTACAGGGGGCGGCTATGGCTACACCTTC. As protein: CASSGTGGGYGYTF.

V gene TRBV29-1 combines with J gene TRBJ1-2; the D is unclear. The germline CDR1 and CDR2 sequences are SQVTM and ANQGSEA. Trimming pared 1 base from V and 8 bases from J, leaving 14 bases between. The CDR3 totals 13 residues. Here the CDR3 reads CSVEGHDHPGYTF. The CDR3 DNA reads as TGCAGCGTTGAAGGTCACGACCATCCAGGCTACACCTTC.

This clonotype was detected a few times. The V gene is TRBV5-4, the J gene TRBJ2-5; 8 nucleotides align to TRBD2. Trimming took 0 bases from V and 7 from J; bases not matched to a gene: 8. The CDR3 extends over 15 amino acids. Per the germline V gene, CDR1 is SGHNT and CDR2 is YYREEE (reference sequence). CDR3 DNA: TGTGCCAGCAGCTTGGAGGGGACTAGAGGGGGGACCCAGTACTTC. Translated: CASSLEGTRGGTQYF.

The V gene is TRBV9, the J gene TRBJ2-3; D ambiguous. Germline V lookup: CDR1 SGDLS, CDR2 YYNGEE. Trimming cost V 3 bases and J 2 bases, with 7 bases left between them. The CDR3 is 13 residues long. DNA for the CDR3: TGTGCCAGCAGCGCCCTGCTCACAGATACGCAGTATTTT. Residues: CASSALLTDTQYF.

This clonotype has more than one count but fewer than ten. CDR3 region: CSGAPGEAYTEAFF. DNA for the CDR3: TGCAGCGGCGCCCCAGGGGAGGCGTACACTGAAGCTTTCTTT. This chain uses TRBV29-1 with TRBJ1-1; D possibly corresponds to TRBD1 (6 bases). Per germline, CDR1 SQVTM and CDR2 ANQGSEA. Trimming took 7 bases from V and 3 from J, leaving 18 bases between them. The length of the CDR3 is 14 residues. The full variable domain, in which reference TRBV29-1 and TRBJ1-1 provide the parts outside the CDR3, is SAVISQKPSRDICQRGTSLTIQCQVDSQVTMMFWYRQQPGQSLTLIATANQGSEATYESGFVIDKFPISRPNLTFSTLTVSNMSPEDSSIYLCSGAPGEAYTEAFFGQGTRLTVV.

In this sample, this clonotype turned up a few times. The chain recombines TRBV6-1 with TRBJ1-5; unclear D gene. The CDR3 length is 15 residues. V was pared by 3 bases and J by 8 bases, with 17 bases between. The germline gives CDR1 MNHNS, CDR2 SASEGT. The CDR3 is CASSDGSFPGEPQHF. CDR3 sequence (DNA): TGTGCCAGCAGTGACGGCAGCTTCCCCGGGGAGCCCCAGCATTTT.